The rows below give T cell receptor beta chains drawn from one sample of a study of cytomegalovirus exposure and HLA in healthy donors. The data were produced by immunoSEQ multiplex PCR, yet TCRdb's version contains in-frame clones alone and is incomplete. Of some 240,000 clones in the sample, about 90% were seen once. Material for sequencing was PBMCs. Receptors were obtained from a woman in her thirties in good health and CMV-seropositive. CDR3s include the opening cysteine and the closing phenylalanine or tryptophan. A D gene is named only where the DNA matches it firmly. The listing skips clone size in some rows; elsewhere it reads once, few, many or a size class.

>TRBD2|TRBV5-1|17|few|TRBJ2-7
CASSSLNGSGVPYEQYF
TGCGCCAGCAGCTCCCTCAATGGTAGCGGGGTACCCTACGAGCAGTACTTC
>.|TRBV5-1|12|.|TRBJ1-1
CASSLSDTEAFF
TGCGCCAGCAGCCTCTCAGACACTGAAGCTTTCTTT
>.|TRBV7-2|17|.|TRBJ1-3
CASSLVSGGVSGNTIYF
TGTGCCAGCAGCTTAGTGTCCGGGGGGGTCTCTGGAAACACCATATATTTT
>TRBD1|TRBV5-1|16|.|TRBJ1-1
CASSLQGARMNTEAFF
TGCGCCAGCAGCTTACAGGGGGCTCGCATGAACACTGAAGCTTTCTTT
>TRBD1|TRBV7-2|14|.|TRBJ2-7
CASSLGTGSYEQYF
TGTGCCAGCAGCTTGGGGACAGGTTCCTACGAGCAGTACTTC
>.|TRBV2|13|.|TRBJ1-2
CASIRTENYGYTF
TGTGCCAGCATTAGGACAGAGAACTATGGCTACACCTTC
>TRBD2|TRBV9|17|.|TRBJ2-1
CASSVVGLAGGYNEQFF
TGTGCCAGCAGCGTAGTGGGACTAGCGGGAGGTTACAATGAGCAGTTCTTC
>TRBD1|TRBV4-2|16|.|TRBJ1-3
CASSVVGQDSGNTIYF
TGTGCCAGCAGCGTAGTCGGACAGGACTCTGGAAACACCATATATTTT
>TRBD2|TRBV4-2|18|.|TRBJ2-4
CASRAGTSGRSGKNIQYF
TGTGCCAGCAGAGCCGGGACTAGCGGGAGATCGGGGAAAAACATTCAGTACTTC
>TRBD1|TRBV6-6|15|.|TRBJ1-4
CASRGLTGVGEKLFF
TGTGCCAGCAGGGGCCTGACAGGGGTAGGCGAAAAACTGTTTTTT
>.|TRBV11-2|18|.|TRBJ2-1
CASSPPEGSGRPGDEQFF
TGTGCCAGCAGCCCCCCTGAGGGTAGCGGACGCCCAGGAGATGAGCAGTTCTTC
>.|TRBV5-1|15|.|TRBJ2-7
CASGRGTAIFYEQYF
TGCGCCAGCGGTCGCGGGACAGCGATCTTCTACGAGCAGTACTTC
>TRBD2|TRBV5-1|15|.|TRBJ2-7
CASSLDLAGAYEQYF
TGCGCCAGCAGCTTGGATCTAGCGGGGGCCTACGAGCAGTACTTC
>.|TRBV10-1|10|.|TRBJ2-7
CAAPPSEQYF
TGCGCCGCCCCTCCCAGCGAGCAGTACTTC
>.|TRBV13|16|.|TRBJ2-7
CASSTGWTLSSYEQYF
TGTGCCAGCAGCACTGGTTGGACACTGAGCTCCTACGAGCAGTACTTC
>TRBD1|TRBV5-4|16|.|TRBJ2-7
CASSNGQDRTLYEQYF
TGTGCCAGCAGCAACGGACAGGATAGAACCTTATACGAGCAGTACTTC
>TRBD2|TRBV4-1|20|.|TRBJ2-1
CASSQRAGTSGALSRDEQFF
TGCGCCAGCAGCCAACGCGCCGGGACTAGCGGGGCTCTGTCCCGCGATGAGCAGTTCTTC
>TRBD2|TRBV5-1|17|.|TRBJ2-3
CASSTTGTSGGTDTQYF
TGCGCCAGCAGCACAACCGGGACTAGCGGGGGCACAGATACGCAGTATTTT
>.|TRBV27|14|.|TRBJ1-5
CASSTGGSNQPQHF
TGTGCCAGCAGCACCGGGGGAAGCAATCAGCCCCAGCATTTT
>.|TRBV4-1|15|.|TRBJ2-1
CASSPRLGGIGEQFF
TGCGCCAGCAGCCCCCGCTTAGGCGGGATAGGTGAGCAGTTCTTC
>TRBD1|TRBV5-4|14|.|TRBJ2-7
CASSYRDRYYEQYF
TGTGCCAGCAGCTACCGGGACAGATACTACGAGCAGTACTTC
>TRBD2|TRBV28|17|.|TRBJ2-1
CASSLYSGSVSYNEQFF
TGTGCCAGCAGTTTATATAGCGGGAGTGTGTCCTACAATGAGCAGTTCTTC
>.|TRBV19|14|.|TRBJ2-7
CASSVSGPPYEQYF
TGTGCCAGTAGTGTTAGCGGTCCTCCCTACGAGCAGTACTTC
>.|TRBV29-1|12|.|TRBJ2-1
CSGSEPYNEQFF
TGCAGCGGCAGCGAGCCCTACAATGAGCAGTTCTTC